Detailed here is one TCR beta chain. The sample belongs to a study of T cell changes during pregnancy in multiple sclerosis. Measured with immunoSEQ multiplex PCR; TCRdb has only the in-frame clones, and not every one. The table lists tens of thousands of clones, around 92% of them singletons. Trimming left V 0 bases short and J 2 bases short, with 9 bases between. CDR1 is SGHNT and CDR2 is YYREEE in the germline V gene (reference sequence). This CDR3 region has 15 residues. The TCR originated in a female donor with multiple sclerosis, enrolled in a pregnancy study. The source was CD4+ T cells from peripheral blood mononuclear cells, collected in the third trimester of pregnancy. This chain links TRBV5-4 with TRBJ1-3; D is uncertain. For the CDR3, the DNA is TGTGCCAGCAGCTTGGGAACAATACCTGGAAACACCATATATTTT. This gives the protein CASSLGTIPGNTIYF.